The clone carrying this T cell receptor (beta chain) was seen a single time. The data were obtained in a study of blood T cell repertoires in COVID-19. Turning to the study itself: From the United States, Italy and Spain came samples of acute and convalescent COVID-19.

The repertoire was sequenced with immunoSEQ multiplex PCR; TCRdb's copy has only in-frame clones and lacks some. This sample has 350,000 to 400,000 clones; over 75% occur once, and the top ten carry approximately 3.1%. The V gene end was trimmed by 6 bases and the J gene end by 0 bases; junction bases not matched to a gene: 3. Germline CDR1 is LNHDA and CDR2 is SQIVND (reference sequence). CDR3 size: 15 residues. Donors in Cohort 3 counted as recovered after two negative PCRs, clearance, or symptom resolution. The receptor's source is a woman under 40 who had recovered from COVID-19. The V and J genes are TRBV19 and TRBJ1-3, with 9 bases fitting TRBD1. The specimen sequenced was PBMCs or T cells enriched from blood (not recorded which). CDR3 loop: CASSRDRVSGNTIYF. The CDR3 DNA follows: TGTGCCAGTAGCCGGGACAGGGTCTCTGGAAACACCATATATTTT.